The 25 T cell receptor beta chains listed next were all sequenced from one sample in a study of shared clonotypes between healthy human individuals. Assay used: immunoSEQ multiplex PCR; TCRdb lists only in-frame clones, some missing. Of around 580,000 clones in the sample, roughly 98% were seen once. Cells designated naive CD8 were CD45RO-negative and were positively selected for CCR7, with terminally differentiated effector memory CD45RA+ cells excluded. Sequences were obtained from naive CD8+ T cells sorted from blood. The receptors here all came from a man aged 25 to 40 in good health.

This clone was found once. The rearrangement uses TRBV7-9 and TRBJ2-7; possibly TRBD1 for D (5 bases). This CDR3 comprises 14 residues. The germline V and J ends were trimmed by 5 bases and 2 bases, with 13 bases remaining between them. The germline gives CDR1 SEHNR, CDR2 FQNEAQ (reference sequence). CDR3 residues: CASSQTVRPYEQYF. The DNA of the CDR3 is TGTGCCAGCAGCCAGACAGTTCGGCCCTACGAGCAGTACTTC.

The chain links TRBV4-3 to TRBJ2-7; D remains unclear. Trimming left V 0 bases short and J 6 bases short, with 12 bases between. Germline CDR1 and CDR2: LGHNA and YSLEER. The CDR3 runs 14 residues. The CDR3 DNA is TGCGCCAGCAGCCAAGACGCTGGAAATGTCGAGCAGTACTTC. Translating it yields CASSQDAGNVEQYF.

V and J are TRBV2 and TRBJ2-5; possibly TRBD2 for D (6 bases). Per the germline V gene, CDR1 is SNHLY and CDR2 is FYNNEI. This CDR3 comprises 18 residues. V lost 5 bases, J lost 4 bases, and 26 bases lay in between. CDR3 DNA sequence: TGTGCCAGCAGTCCGATGGGGGGAGGTTACGTTGAGGGAGAGACCCAGTACTTC. This gives the protein CASSPMGGGYVEGETQYF.

V is TRBV5-1 and J is TRBJ2-5; 10 nucleotides line up with TRBD2. This CDR3 has 16 amino acids. The ends lost 4 bases at V and 4 bases at J; junction bases unmatched: 10. Germline V gene lookup returns CDR1 SGHRS and CDR2 YFSETQ. The CDR3 region is CASSITSGIGRETQYF. CDR3 coding DNA: TGCGCCAGCAGCATAACTAGCGGGATAGGTCGAGAGACCCAGTACTTC.

The CDR3 sequence: CASSSGLAGDSTGELFF. For the CDR3, the DNA is TGTGCCAGCAGCTCGGGACTAGCGGGAGACAGCACCGGGGAGCTGTTTTTT. The chain has TRBV7-9 and TRBJ2-2; TRBD2 matches at 14 bases. Trimming at V came to 4 bases and at J to 4 bases, leaving 5 bases not matched to a gene. CDR1 is SEHNR, CDR2 FQNEAQ, per germline (reference sequence). The CDR3 totals 17 residues.

The chain couples TRBV5-6 to TRBJ2-3, with D unresolved. V dropped 4 bases and J dropped 3 bases, with 18 bases sitting between them. Germline CDR1 SGHDT, CDR2 YYEEEE. The CDR3 totals 16 residues. The CDR3 sequence: CASSPGIPTGTDTQYF. DNA of the CDR3: TGTGCCAGCAGCCCCGGAATACCCACCGGAACAGATACGCAGTATTTT.

This clone showed up just once. The chain has TRBV28 and TRBJ2-3; 7 bases align to TRBD2. V was clipped by 0 bases and J by 4 bases; unmatched bases: 4. Germline V lookup: CDR1 MDHEN, CDR2 SYDVKM. This CDR3 has 15 amino acids. CDR3 DNA: TGTGCCAGCAGTTTATGGGGGAGGGCCCCAGATACGCAGTATTTT. This translates into CASSLWGRAPDTQYF.

The chain links TRBV7-2 to TRBJ1-2; a weak D match, TRBD1 (5 bases). CDR3 size: 14 residues. V was pared by 5 bases and J by 5 bases, with 15 bases between. Germline lookup yields CDR1 SGHTA and CDR2 FQGNSA. The CDR3 DNA reads TGTGCCAGCAGCCCAGTGTGGGGGTTGTATGGCTACACCTTC. As protein: CASSPVWGLYGYTF. The full variable domain, its missing parts supplied by reference TRBV7-2 and TRBJ1-2, is GAGVSQSPSNKVTEKGKDVELRCDPISGHTALYWYRQSLGQGLEFLIYFQGNSAPDKSGLPSDRFSAERTGGSVSTLTIQRTQQEDSAVYLCASSPVWGLYGYTFGSGTRLTVV.

The chain recombines TRBV18 with TRBJ2-3, with 9 nucleotides matching TRBD1. Germline-derived CDR1 and CDR2 are KGHSH and LQKENI. The V and J ends lost 5 bases and 3 bases, in that order; junction bases with no gene match: 9. CDR3 size: 16 residues. This CDR3 is CASSTTGGSMTDTQYF. In DNA, the CDR3 is TGTGCCAGCTCAACGACAGGGGGAAGTATGACAGATACGCAGTATTTT.

This clone showed up just once. The rearrangement joins TRBV19 to TRBJ2-6, with TRBD1 matching 7 bases. Trimming at V came to 6 bases and at J to 3 bases, leaving 5 bases not matched to a gene. The germline V gene has CDR1 LNHDA and CDR2 SQIVND (reference sequence). The CDR3 contains 15 residues. The CDR3 DNA sequence: TGTGCCAGTAGACGACAGGGTCGTGGGGCCAACGTCCTGACTTTC. Protein product: CASRRQGRGANVLTF. Based on the CDR3 plus reference TRBV19 and TRBJ2-6, the full variable domain is DGGITQSPKYLFRKEGQNVTLSCEQNLNHDAMYWYRQDPGQGLRLIYYSQIVNDFQKGDIAEGYSVSREKKESFPLTVTSAQKNPTAFYLCASRRQGRGANVLTFGAGSRLTVL.

The chain links TRBV7-9 to TRBJ2-6, with a weak D call TRBD2 (6 bases). Germline CDR1 SEHNR, CDR2 FQNEAQ (reference sequence). The CDR3 runs 16 residues. The V gene lost 1 base and the J gene lost 2 bases, with 9 bases spanning the gap. CDR3 region: CASSLVSGAGANVLTF. As DNA, the CDR3 is TGTGCCAGCAGCTTAGTATCGGGGGCTGGGGCCAACGTCCTGACTTTC.

The V call is TRBV11-2, the J call TRBJ1-3, with 9 bases that match TRBD1. Germline V gene sequence: CDR1 SGHAT, CDR2 FQNNGV. CDR3 length: 16 residues. J was trimmed by 0 bases and V by 7 bases; bases with no gene match: 7. The CDR3 spells CASTGQGPSSGNTIYF. For the CDR3, the DNA is TGTGCCAGCACCGGACAGGGGCCGAGCTCTGGAAACACCATATATTTT.

The V call is TRBV5-4, the J call TRBJ2-7; 8 bases match TRBD1. This CDR3 is built from 15 residues. Trimming took 4 bases from V and 3 from J; bases not matched to a gene: 9. Germline lookup yields CDR1 SGHNT and CDR2 YYREEE (reference sequence). DNA for the CDR3: TGTGCCAGCAGCACCGCCGGGACAGGCCTCTACGAGCAGTACTTC. It yields the protein CASSTAGTGLYEQYF.

This rearrangement joins TRBV2 to TRBJ1-5; unclear D gene. Germline CDR1 and CDR2: SNHLY and FYNNEI. V gave up 1 base and J gave up 1 base, with 2 bases separating them. The CDR3 has 13 residues. As DNA, the CDR3 is TGTGCCAGCAGTGAAGTAAGCAATCAGCCCCAGCATTTT. Its protein product is CASSEVSNQPQHF. The full variable domain, completed using reference TRBV2 and TRBJ1-5, is EPEVTQTPSHQVTQMGQEVILRCVPISNHLYFYWYRQILGQKVEFLVSFYNNEISEKSEIFDDQFSVERPDGSNFTLKIRSTKLEDSAMYFCASSEVSNQPQHFGDGTRLSIL.

The V and J genes are TRBV27 and TRBJ2-7; no clear D gene. Trimming pared 3 bases from V and 3 bases from J, leaving 12 bases between. Germline V gene lookup returns CDR1 MNHEY and CDR2 SMNVEV (reference sequence). The length of the CDR3 is 14 residues. The CDR3: CASSFGGSLYEQYF. CDR3 bases: TGTGCCAGCAGTTTTGGCGGATCCCTCTACGAGCAGTACTTC.

This clone was seen a single time. The chain has TRBV6-1 and TRBJ2-7; perhaps TRBD1 as D (6 bases). V was clipped by 2 bases and J by 5 bases, with 13 bases between them. The CDR3 consists of 14 residues. Germline CDR1 reads MNHNS; CDR2 reads SASEGT. CDR3 in DNA: TGTGCCAGCAGTGAACGGCAGGGGCGAAACGAGCAGTACTTC. It is translated as CASSERQGRNEQYF.

The V gene is TRBV7-6, the J gene TRBJ2-5; 11 bases are shared with TRBD2. The J segment lost 2 bases and the V segment lost 6 bases, leaving 5 bases of the junction unmatched. Germline V lookup: CDR1 SGHVS, CDR2 FNYEAQ. The CDR3 totals 15 residues. The CDR3 nucleotides read TGTGCCAGCAGAGCCGGGACTAGCGGACAAGAGACCCAGTACTTC. It codes for CASRAGTSGQETQYF.

The J gene is TRBJ1-2, the V gene TRBV11-2; D may be TRBD1 (5 bases). V lost 8 bases, J lost 7 bases, and 20 bases lay in between. Germline CDR1 is SGHAT and CDR2 is FQNNGV. This CDR3 is built from 14 residues. The CDR3 sequence is CASLGVRSRGGYTF. For the CDR3, the DNA is TGTGCCAGCCTAGGGGTCAGGAGCCGGGGTGGCTACACCTTC.

This chain uses TRBV19 with TRBJ2-7, with no clear D. The CDR3 extends over 11 amino acids. Germline V gives CDR1 LNHDA, CDR2 SQIVND (reference sequence). V lost 4 bases and J lost 4, with 5 bases in between. The DNA for the CDR3 is TGTGCCAGTAGTAACAGATACGAGCAGTACTTC. Translation: CASSNRYEQYF. The full variable domain, in which reference TRBV19 and TRBJ2-7 provide the parts outside the CDR3, is DGGITQSPKYLFRKEGQNVTLSCEQNLNHDAMYWYRQDPGQGLRLIYYSQIVNDFQKGDIAEGYSVSREKKESFPLTVTSAQKNPTAFYLCASSNRYEQYFGPGTRLTVT.

This CDR3 is CASSETSGSLETQYF. DNA of the CDR3: TGTGCCAGCAGCGAGACTAGCGGGAGTTTAGAGACCCAGTACTTC. The rearrangement uses TRBV2 and TRBJ2-5, with 12 positions matching TRBD2. The germline gives CDR1 SNHLY, CDR2 FYNNEI. The CDR3 consists of 15 residues. The V gene end was trimmed by 6 bases and the J gene end by 4 bases; junction bases not matched to a gene: 6.

This rearrangement joins TRBV19 to TRBJ2-3, with no clear D. Trimming left V 0 bases short and J 2 bases short, with 6 bases between. The CDR3 loop spans 14 amino acids. The V gene's germline CDR1 is LNHDA and CDR2 SQIVND (reference sequence). The chain's CDR3 is CASSIEPTTDTQYF. The CDR3 bases are TGTGCCAGTAGTATAGAGCCCACCACAGATACGCAGTATTTT.

The J gene is TRBJ2-5, the V gene TRBV5-4; TRBD1 matches at 8 bases. The V and J ends lost 0 bases and 4 bases, in that order; junction bases with no gene match: 5. The CDR3 runs to 15 residues. In germline, CDR1 is SGHNT, CDR2 YYREEE (reference sequence). The CDR3 loop is CASSLGDRGTETQYF. In DNA form, the CDR3 reads TGTGCCAGCAGCTTGGGAGACAGGGGAACAGAGACCCAGTACTTC.

The chain carries TRBV10-2 and TRBJ2-1; the match to TRBD2 covers 8 bases. The CDR3 is 15 residues long. The germline gives CDR1 WSHSY, CDR2 SAAADI. Losses at the gene ends were 4 bases for V and 0 bases for J; bases not matched to a gene: 2. The CDR3 nucleotides are TGCGCCAGCAGTGTAGCGGGGAGCTCCTACAATGAGCAGTTCTTC. This codes for CASSVAGSSYNEQFF.

The CDR3 loop reads CASSNRGRSGELFF. CDR3 bases: TGTGCCAGCAGTAATAGGGGGCGTTCTGGGGAGCTGTTTTTT. The chain combines TRBV27 with TRBJ2-2, with 7 bases that match TRBD1. The ends lost 5 bases at V and 8 bases at J; junction bases unmatched: 8. CDR3 size: 14 residues. Germline CDR1 reads MNHEY; CDR2 reads SMNVEV (reference sequence).

The rearrangement links TRBV27 to TRBJ2-4; TRBD1 matches 8 bases. The CDR3 consists of 14 residues. Trimming cost V 6 bases and J 0 bases; bases outside gene matches: 1. The V gene's germline CDR1 is MNHEY and CDR2 SMNVEV (reference sequence). The CDR3 DNA sequence: TGTGCCAGCAGACAGGGGGGAGCCAAAAACATTCAGTACTTC. Translation gives CASRQGGAKNIQYF.